The rows below give T cell receptor beta chains drawn from one sample of a study of T cells in Graves' hyperthyroidism and ophthalmopathy. In TCRdb, the multiplex PCR reads were re-called with MiXCR into one record per CDR3 protein. The sample lists about 560,000 distinct CDR3 sequences, roughly 17% occurring once. Sequenced sample: blood. The receptors derive from a woman under 30 with Graves' hyperthyroidism. Both conserved end residues are part of each CDR3. The D gene is left open where the match is weak. Not every row has a clone size; where given, it reads once, few, many or a size class.

TRBV6-5,.,.,TRBJ2-3,CASSYVGADTQYF,TGTGCCAGCAGTTATGTGGGAGCAGATACGCAGTATTTT
TRBV3-1,.,many,TRBJ2-7,CAVGTAHYEQYF,TGTGCCGTTGGGACCGCACACTACGAGCAGTACTTC
TRBV11-2,TRBD2,.,TRBJ2-1,CASSLLTSGSHEQFF,TGTGCCAGCAGCTTATTAACTAGCGGGAGCCATGAGCAGTTCTTC
TRBV12-5,TRBD1,few,TRBJ2-1,CASGLVLGQGHNEQFF,TGTGCTAGTGGTTTGGTACTCGGACAGGGGCACAATGAGCAGTTCTTC
TRBV6-1,.,few,TRBJ1-4,CASSEQDREKLFF,TGTGCCAGCAGTGAACAGGACCGCGAAAAACTGTTTTTT
TRBV7-9,TRBD1,few,TRBJ2-7,CASSLAQGADEQYF,TGTGCCAGCAGCTTAGCGCAGGGGGCCGACGAGCAGTACTTC
TRBV12-3/TRBV12-4,.,few,TRBJ1-3,CASSFSPGNTIYF,TGTGCCAGCAGTTTTTCTCCTGGAAACACCATATATTTT
TRBV7-6,.,few,TRBJ2-1,CASSRRASRSYNEQFF,TGTGCCAGCAGCCGGAGAGCCTCGCGCTCCTACAATGAGCAGTTCTTC
TRBV19,.,.,TRBJ2-5,CASTSQAQETQYF,TGTGCCAGTACTTCGCAGGCCCAAGAGACCCAGTACTTC
TRBV19,.,.,TRBJ2-2,CASSFLDAGELFF,TGTGCCAGTAGTTTCTTGGACGCCGGGGAGCTGTTTTTT
TRBV6-2/TRBV6-3,.,many,TRBJ1-5,CASTPAGSNQPQHF,TGTGCCAGCACTCCGGCGGGTAGCAATCAGCCCCAGCATTTT
TRBV24-1,TRBD2,few,TRBJ2-2,CATGGLAGAGELFF,TGTGCCACCGGAGGACTAGCGGGAGCCGGGGAGCTGTTTTTT
TRBV3-1,.,many,TRBJ1-5,CASSQGWSNQPQHF,TGTGCCAGCAGCCAAGGGTGGAGCAATCAGCCCCAGCATTTT
TRBV7-9,.,many,TRBJ2-6,CASSSRGAGANVLTF,TGTGCCAGCAGTTCCAGGGGTGCTGGGGCCAACGTCCTGACTTTC
TRBV5-6,.,many,TRBJ1-1,CASSRAMGTEAFF,TGTGCCAGCAGCCGAGCTATGGGAACTGAAGCTTTCTTT
TRBV12-3/TRBV12-4,.,many,TRBJ2-5,CASSLGAAETQYF,TGTGCCAGCAGTTTGGGGGCCGCGGAGACCCAGTACTTC
TRBV9,TRBD2,.,TRBJ2-7,CASSDLAASGVYEQYF,TGTGCCAGCAGCGACCTAGCGGCTAGCGGGGTCTACGAGCAGTACTTC
TRBV19,.,.,TRBJ2-5,CASALDRRVETQYF,TGTGCCAGCGCCCTCGACAGGAGGGTTGAGACCCAGTACTTC
TRBV20-1,.,.,TRBJ2-5,CSASDRGTRTSQETRYF,TGCAGTGCTAGTGACCGCGGGACCCGAACGTCCCAAGAGACCCGGTACTTC
TRBV4-1,.,.,TRBJ2-5,CASSRDPARQETQYF,TGCGCCAGCAGCCGGGATCCTGCCCGACAAGAGACCCAGTACTTC
TRBV5-1,.,few,TRBJ2-3,CASSSGGADDWDTQYF,TGCGCCAGCAGCTCCGGCGGGGCTGATGATTGGGATACGCAGTATTTT
TRBV27,.,.,TRBJ1-6,CASSFWNSPLHF,TGTGCCAGCAGTTTCTGGAATTCACCCCTCCACTTT
TRBV7-2,TRBD1,.,TRBJ2-7,CASSLRLPGQGIDEQYF,TGTGCCAGCAGCTTAAGGCTCCCCGGACAGGGCATCGACGAGCAGTACTTC
TRBV5-6,.,.,TRBJ2-1,CASSLQGLNEQFF,TGTGCCAGTAGTTTACAGGGTCTGAATGAGCAGTTCTTC
TRBV4-2,TRBD1,many,TRBJ2-3,CASSQGGQGTDTQYF,TGTGCCAGCAGCCAAGGGGGACAGGGCACAGATACGCAGTATTTT
TRBV27,.,.,TRBJ2-1,CASSPRDRHGAKEGFF,TGTGCCAGCAGTCCACGGGACCGTCATGGGGCTAAAGAGGGGTTCTTC
TRBV11-3,TRBD1,many,TRBJ1-1,CASSWGQGAVNTEAFF,TGTGCCAGCAGCTGGGGACAGGGGGCCGTGAACACTGAAGCTTTCTTT
TRBV27,.,many,TRBJ2-7,CASSRTKQGYEQYF,TGTGCCAGCAGTCGAACCAAACAGGGATACGAGCAGTACTTC
TRBV5-1,.,many,TRBJ2-7,CASSFAALSYEQYF,TGCGCCAGCAGCTTTGCAGCTTTGTCCTACGAGCAGTACTTC
TRBV10-3,.,.,TRBJ2-3,CAISEVAGTGTDTQYF,TGTGCCATCAGTGAGGTGGCGGGGACCGGCACAGATACGCAGTATTTT
TRBV5-8,.,many,TRBJ1-5,CASSLWANNQPQHF,TGTGCCAGCAGCTTATGGGCGAACAATCAGCCCCAGCATTTT
TRBV20-1,.,many,TRBJ2-3,CSARPQVSDTQYF,TGCAGTGCTAGGCCCCAGGTTTCAGATACGCAGTATTTT
TRBV3-1,.,many,TRBJ2-7,CASSQTYAHEQYF,TGTGCCAGCAGCCAAACTTACGCTCACGAGCAGTACTTC